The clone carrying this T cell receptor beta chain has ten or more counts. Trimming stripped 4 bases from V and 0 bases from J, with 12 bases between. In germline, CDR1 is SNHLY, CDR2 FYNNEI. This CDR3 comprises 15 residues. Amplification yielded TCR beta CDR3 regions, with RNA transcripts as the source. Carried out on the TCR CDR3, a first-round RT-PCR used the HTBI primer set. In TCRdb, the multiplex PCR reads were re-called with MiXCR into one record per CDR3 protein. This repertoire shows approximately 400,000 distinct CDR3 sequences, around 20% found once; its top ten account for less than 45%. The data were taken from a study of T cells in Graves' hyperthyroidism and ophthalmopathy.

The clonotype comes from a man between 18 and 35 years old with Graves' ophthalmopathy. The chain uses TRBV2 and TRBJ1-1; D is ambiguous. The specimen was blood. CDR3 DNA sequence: TGTGCCAGCAGTGTTCTAGGGTTTATGAACACTGAAGCTTTCTTT. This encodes CASSVLGFMNTEAFF.